This entry lists 30 T cell receptor beta chains sequenced from one sample in a study of T cells after yellow fever vaccination. TCRdb reprocessed the 5' RACE reads with MiXCR, giving one entry per CDR3 protein. The sample holds around 300,000 distinct CDR3 sequences, roughly 4.3% seen once. The specimen comprised PBMCs, sampled 5 days after the yellow fever booster vaccination. Source of these receptors: a man younger than 35 who received the YFV17D yellow fever vaccine.

This clonotype has more than one count but fewer than ten. V is TRBV7-9 and J is TRBJ1-2, with TRBD1 identical over 7 bases. Germline-derived CDR1 and CDR2 are SEHNR and FQNEAQ (reference sequence). Trimming removed 4 bases from V and 2 bases from J; junction bases left unmatched: 4. This CDR3 is built from 14 residues. The CDR3 sequence: CASSWQGVNYGYTF. The CDR3 DNA follows: TGTGCCAGCAGCTGGCAGGGGGTGAACTATGGCTACACCTTC.

This clonotype appeared many times. V usage is TRBV7-6 and J usage is TRBJ2-2; a possible D gene is TRBD1 (6 bases). Deletions cut 5 bases from V and 7 bases from J, with 14 bases between. The CDR3 loop spans 14 amino acids. Germline V CDR1 and CDR2: SGHVS, FNYEAQ. The CDR3 DNA sequence: TGTGCCAGCAGCCGAGTCCAGGGGTACGGGGAGCTGTTTTTT. Translated, it gives CASSRVQGYGELFF.

This clonotype has more than one count but fewer than ten. This sequence joins TRBV11-2 and TRBJ1-1; 9 nucleotides match TRBD1. The V segment lost 1 base and the J segment 10 bases; nucleotides outside the gene matches: 10. The CDR3 runs 15 residues. The germline V gene encodes CDR1 SGHAT and CDR2 FQNNGV. The DNA for the CDR3 is TGTGCCAGCAGCTTAGGACAGGGGGGAGAAAACGGAGCTTTCTTT. Its translation: CASSLGQGGENGAFF. The whole variable domain, filled in from reference TRBV11-2 and TRBJ1-1, reads EAGVAQSPRYKIIEKRQSVAFWCNPISGHATLYWYQQILGQGPKLLIQFQNNGVVDDSQLPKDRFSAERLKGVDSTLKIQPAKLEDSAVYLCASSLGQGGENGAFFGQGTRLTVV.

This clonotype was recorded a few times. The genes are TRBV5-1 and TRBJ2-5, with 8 bases identical to TRBD2. This CDR3 region has 14 residues. Unmatched junction bases numbered 5, after V lost 3 bases and J lost 4 bases. Looked up from germline, CDR1 is SGHRS and CDR2 is YFSETQ. CDR3 coding DNA: TGCGCCAGCAGCTCGACTAGCGTGGGAGAGACCCAGTACTTC. Translating it yields CASSSTSVGETQYF.

This clonotype was observed a handful of times. CDR3 nucleotides: TGTGCCACCAGCAGAGTGGTGGCGGTCACTGAAGCTTTCTTT. Protein sequence: CATSRVVAVTEAFF. The J gene is TRBJ1-1, the V gene TRBV15; D uncertain. Trimming took 1 base from V and 4 from J, leaving 10 bases between them. The germline CDR1 and CDR2 sequences are LNHNV and YYDKDF (reference sequence). CDR3 size: 14 residues.

This clonotype was observed a few times. The rearrangement uses TRBV7-9 and TRBJ1-5; D ambiguous. The germline V gene has CDR1 SEHNR and CDR2 FQNEAQ (reference sequence). This CDR3 has 15 amino acids. Trimming shortened V by 5 bases and J by 0 bases, and 11 bases separated the two germline ends. The CDR3 sequence: CASSRADDSNQPQHF. The CDR3 coding sequence is TGTGCCAGCAGCCGGGCAGATGATAGCAATCAGCCCCAGCATTTT.

This clonotype was counted between two and nine times. This chain links TRBV7-9 with TRBJ1-2, with D tentatively TRBD1 (5 bases). From germline, CDR1 is SEHNR and CDR2 FQNEAQ (reference sequence). The CDR3 loop spans 12 amino acids. Between the trimmed V and J ends, which lost 5 bases and 8 bases, there was a span of 12 bases. In nucleotides, the CDR3 is TGTGCCAGCAGCCCCCCGGGGGACGGCTACACCTTC. Translating it yields CASSPPGDGYTF. The full variable domain, its missing parts supplied by reference TRBV7-9 and TRBJ1-2, is DTGVSQNPRHKITKRGQNVTFRCDPISEHNRLYWYRQTLGQGPEFLTYFQNEAQLEKSRLLSDRFSAERPKGSFSTLEIQRTEQGDSAMYLCASSPPGDGYTFGSGTRLTVV.

This clonotype was counted at least ten times. V is TRBV19 and J is TRBJ2-5; no clear D gene. CDR1 is LNHDA and CDR2 is SQIVND in the germline V gene (reference sequence). The CDR3 has 12 residues. V lost 5 bases and J lost 2, with 6 bases in between. In DNA, the CDR3 is TGTGCCAGTAGTCCCAGACAAGAGACCCAGTACTTC. It yields the protein CASSPRQETQYF.

This clonotype was recorded a few times. The V gene is TRBV5-6, the J gene TRBJ1-2; TRBD1 aligns across 8 bases. Germline CDR1 SGHDT, CDR2 YYEEEE. The J segment lost 5 bases and the V segment lost 4 bases, leaving 7 bases of the junction unmatched. The CDR3 has 14 residues. The CDR3 region has the DNA TGTGCCAGCAGCCTCCCGGGACAGGTATATGGCTACACCTTC. Translation gives CASSLPGQVYGYTF.

The chain links TRBV27 to TRBJ2-1, with 8 bases aligning to TRBD1. Looked up from germline, CDR1 is MNHEY and CDR2 is SMNVEV (reference sequence). Trimming cost V 2 bases and J 6 bases; bases outside gene matches: 9. The CDR3 contains 16 residues. CDR3 DNA: TGTGCCAGCAGTTTAATGCCCGGACAGGGACCCAATGAGCAGTTCTTC. Amino acids: CASSLMPGQGPNEQFF.

The rearrangement links TRBV5-4 to TRBJ1-1; TRBD1 matches 8 bases. Looked up from germline, CDR1 is SGHNT and CDR2 is YYREEE (reference sequence). Trimming cost V 4 bases and J 1 base; bases outside gene matches: 6. The CDR3 sequence is 15 residues long. In DNA form, the CDR3 reads TGTGCCAGCAGCGCCCTACAGGGGGGGAACACTGAAGCTTTCTTT. Protein product: CASSALQGGNTEAFF.

For this clonotype: A much larger clone differs by one base, so this may be a read error. The CDR3 spells CASRFRADTQYF. The CDR3, as DNA: TGTGCCAGCAGATTCCGGGCAGATACGCAGTATTTT. The chain carries TRBV7-2 and TRBJ2-3; D is unclear. From germline, CDR1 is SGHTA and CDR2 FQGNSA. V was trimmed by 6 bases and J by 4 bases, leaving 8 bases between them. CDR3 length: 12 residues.

V and J are TRBV7-9 and TRBJ1-2, with D hard to call. Germline assignment: CDR1 SEHNR and CDR2 FQNEAQ (reference sequence). The CDR3 sequence is 12 residues long. V was shortened by 9 bases and J by 8 bases, with 16 bases between the two germline ends. The CDR3 DNA follows: TGTGCCAGAGATCACCTCTCGGGCGGCTACACCTTC. This translates into CARDHLSGGYTF.

This clonotype has ten or more counts. The V gene is TRBV29-1, the J gene TRBJ2-3, with 7 bases identical to TRBD1. With V trimmed by 7 bases and J by 4 bases, 8 bases remained unmatched. The CDR3 runs to 13 residues. Germline CDR1 reads SQVTM; CDR2 reads ANQGSEA. CDR3 region: CSERRQGADTQYF. The CDR3 DNA is TGCAGCGAAAGAAGGCAGGGGGCAGATACGCAGTATTTT.

This clonotype was counted a few times. The V call is TRBV5-4, the J call TRBJ2-3; TRBD2 agrees at 9 bases. This CDR3 has 16 amino acids. Germline CDR1 reads SGHNT; CDR2 reads YYREEE (reference sequence). J was trimmed by 2 bases and V by 5 bases; bases with no gene match: 9. CDR3: CASRSGTSSFTDTQYF. In DNA form, the CDR3 reads TGTGCCAGCAGATCCGGGACTAGCTCGTTCACAGATACGCAGTATTTT.

This clonotype was seen a handful of times. The V call is TRBV5-4, the J call TRBJ1-1; D possibly corresponds to TRBD1 (6 bases). The CDR3 covers 17 residues. Germline V lookup: CDR1 SGHNT, CDR2 YYREEE (reference sequence). The ends were cut back, 4 bases at V and 0 bases at J, with 19 bases in the middle. CDR3 coding DNA: TGTGCCAGCAGCCCGGGAGGGGGAACGCCCATGAACACTGAAGCTTTCTTT. Its translation: CASSPGGGTPMNTEAFF.

The sample holds many counts of this clonotype. This chain joins TRBV20-1 and TRBJ2-5, with D perhaps TRBD2 (5 bases). V was pared by 0 bases and J by 5 bases, with 10 bases between. Germline V gene sequence: CDR1 DFQATT, CDR2 SNEGSKA (reference sequence). The CDR3 totals 13 residues. CDR3 region: CSARDLAQETQYF. The DNA for the CDR3 is TGCAGTGCTAGAGATCTAGCCCAGGAGACCCAGTACTTC.

This clonotype has just a few counts. The gene calls are TRBV5-5 and TRBJ2-5, with TRBD2 matching 11 bases. Germline lookup yields CDR1 SGHKS and CDR2 YYEKEE (reference sequence). The CDR3 runs to 17 residues. V lost 0 bases, J lost 2 bases, and 6 bases stayed unmatched. This CDR3 is CASSLGTSGSVQETQYF. In DNA form, the CDR3 reads TGTGCCAGCAGCTTGGGGACTAGCGGGTCGGTGCAAGAGACCCAGTACTTC.

This clonotype was found many times. The chain has TRBV7-2 and TRBJ2-7; D perhaps matches TRBD1 (6 bases). V was pared by 2 bases and J by 4 bases, with 12 bases between. Germline assignment: CDR1 SGHTA and CDR2 FQGNSA. This CDR3 contains 14 residues. CDR3 nucleotide sequence: TGTGCCAGCAGCTTAAGCGCCGGACAGTACGAGCAGTACTTC. Its translation: CASSLSAGQYEQYF.

This clonotype was counted between two and nine times. This chain joins TRBV5-6 and TRBJ1-1, with D unclear. In germline, CDR1 is SGHDT, CDR2 YYEEEE. The CDR3 is 14 residues long. Trimming pared 0 bases from V and 4 bases from J, leaving 10 bases between. CDR3 region: CASSLALEGTEAFF. Here the CDR3 DNA reads TGTGCCAGCAGCTTGGCGTTAGAGGGCACTGAAGCTTTCTTT.

This clonotype was seen more than once but under ten times. The chain couples TRBV7-2 to TRBJ1-1; D unclear. Germline V gene data show CDR1 as SGHTA and CDR2 as FQGNSA. The germline V and J ends were trimmed by 1 base and 1 base, with 7 bases remaining between them. The length of the CDR3 is 14 residues. The CDR3 DNA reads TGTGCCAGCAGCTTAGGGTCAACGAACACTGAAGCTTTCTTT. Its translation: CASSLGSTNTEAFF.

The chain joins TRBV24-1 to TRBJ2-1, with D unresolved. The germline V gene has CDR1 KGHDR and CDR2 SFDVKD. The CDR3 length is 13 residues. Between the trimmed V and J ends, which lost 4 bases and 4 bases, there was a span of 7 bases. CDR3 DNA: TGTGCCACCAGTGACGGGTTATACAATGAGCAGTTCTTC. This sequence encodes CATSDGLYNEQFF.

This clonotype was recorded a few times. The chain employs TRBV20-1 and TRBJ1-2; D perhaps matches TRBD1 (5 bases). V was trimmed by 0 bases and J by 0 bases, leaving 14 bases between them. The germline V gene has CDR1 DFQATT and CDR2 SNEGSKA (reference sequence). The CDR3 has 16 residues. CDR3 amino acids: CSARDMGDPTNYGYTF. DNA of the CDR3: TGCAGTGCTAGAGATATGGGGGACCCTACTAACTATGGCTACACCTTC.

In its sample, this clonotype was seen a few times. The V gene is TRBV12-3 or TRBV12-4, the J gene TRBJ1-1; possible D gene TRBD1, 5 bases. The CDR3 is 12 amino acids. V was clipped by 3 bases and J by 11 bases, with 13 bases between them. The CDR3 loop reads CASSLIAGLAFF. The CDR3 DNA reads TGTGCCAGCAGTTTGATCGCAGGGTTGGCTTTCTTT.

This clonotype was counted a few times. CDR3 DNA: TGCGCCAGCAGCCCTAGTCTGGGAGATACGCAGTATTTT. Amino acids: CASSPSLGDTQYF. V usage is TRBV5-1 and J usage is TRBJ2-3; unclear D gene. From germline, CDR1 is SGHRS and CDR2 YFSETQ. Trimming removed 4 bases from V and 5 bases from J, with 11 bases in between. This CDR3 has 13 residues.

This clonotype showed up just a few times. The chain uses TRBV11-2 and TRBJ2-7; D remains ambiguous. Germline values: CDR1 SGHAT, CDR2 FQNNGV. CDR3 length: 12 amino acids. Deletions cut 2 bases from V and 6 bases from J, with 8 bases between. As DNA, the CDR3 is TGTGCCAGCAGCTTACCCGATGCCGAGCAGTACGTC. Translating it yields CASSLPDAEQYV.

This clonotype was recorded many times. The chain combines TRBV6-2 or TRBV6-3 with TRBJ1-1; no definite D call. V was trimmed by 0 bases and J by 8 bases, leaving 10 bases between them. This CDR3 is 13 amino acids long. CDR1 is MNHEY, CDR2 SVGEGT, per germline. The chain's CDR3 is CASSYSITGEAFF. The CDR3 DNA is TGTGCCAGCAGTTACTCGATTACTGGGGAAGCTTTCTTT.

The rearrangement joins TRBV9 to TRBJ1-2, with a possible D match to TRBD1 (5 bases). The germline CDR1 and CDR2 sequences are SGDLS and YYNGEE. V was trimmed by 0 bases and J by 2 bases, leaving 14 bases between them. The CDR3 is 16 amino acids. The CDR3 protein is CASSVVDRQPNYGYTF. In DNA, the CDR3 is TGTGCCAGCAGCGTAGTAGACCGACAGCCCAACTATGGCTACACCTTC.

V gene TRBV4-2 combines with J gene TRBJ2-5; D tentatively fits TRBD1 or TRBD2 (5 bases each). The CDR3 covers 15 residues. CDR1 is LGHNA, CDR2 YNFKEQ, per germline. V was pared by 4 bases and J by 4 bases, with 16 bases between. CDR3 bases: TGTGCCAGCAGCCGATATCAGTTGAGGGGAGAGACCCAGTACTTC. Its translation: CASSRYQLRGETQYF.

There are many counts of this clonotype. The chain employs TRBV20-1 and TRBJ1-2; 7 bases align to TRBD1. Germline V gene data show CDR1 as DFQATT and CDR2 as SNEGSKA (reference sequence). V was pared by 7 bases and J by 5 bases, with 10 bases of the junction left unmatched. The CDR3 has 13 amino acids. CDR3 DNA sequence: TGCAGTGGACGCCCGGGACAGAATTATGGCTACACCTTC. Encoded protein: CSGRPGQNYGYTF.